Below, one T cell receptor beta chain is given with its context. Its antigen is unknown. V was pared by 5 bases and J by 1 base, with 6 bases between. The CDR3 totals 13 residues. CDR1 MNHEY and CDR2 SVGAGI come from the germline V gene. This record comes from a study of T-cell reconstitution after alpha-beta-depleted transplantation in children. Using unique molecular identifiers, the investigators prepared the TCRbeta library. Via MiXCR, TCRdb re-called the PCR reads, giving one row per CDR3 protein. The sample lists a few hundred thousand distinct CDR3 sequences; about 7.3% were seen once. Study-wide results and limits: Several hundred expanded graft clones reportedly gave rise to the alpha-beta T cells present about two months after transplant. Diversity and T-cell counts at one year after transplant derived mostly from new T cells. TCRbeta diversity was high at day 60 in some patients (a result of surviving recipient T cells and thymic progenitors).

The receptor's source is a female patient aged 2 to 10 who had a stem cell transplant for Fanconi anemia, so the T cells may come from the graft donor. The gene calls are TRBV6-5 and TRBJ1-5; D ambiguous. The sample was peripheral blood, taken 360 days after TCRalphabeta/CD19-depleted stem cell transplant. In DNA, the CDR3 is TGTGCCAGCAGTCGTAGGAGCAATCAGCCCCAGCATTTT. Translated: CASSRRSNQPQHF.